This T cell receptor (beta chain) emerged from a study of T cell responses to AZD1222 COVID-19 vaccine listed by TCRdb under 2021. In the study overall: AZD1222 recipients whose second dose came at about 4 weeks and those whose second dose came at about 12 weeks were combined into one group, since spike-specific TCR depth and breadth did not differ between the two schedules. TCR sequencing was performed for 233 trial participants, of whom about 200 were given two doses of AZD1222 and around 25 were given two doses of MenACWY control vaccine. Trial participants were enrolled by age into 18-55, 56-69 and 70-plus year subgroups, with around 150, 28 and 57 TCR-sequenced participants respectively. Overall study outcomes, separate from this receptor: Epitopes outside the regions mutated in the B.1.351 and B.1.1.7 variants were reportedly recognized by nearly half of the unique spike-specific TCRs. Vaccine-associated CD4 TCRs spanned the whole spike protein, with dominant responses in regions 160-218 and 743-854. Participants were mostly white British and included more females than males, and it was suggested by the authors that clonal diversity may have been underestimated. In the small 56-69-year group, the increase in depth fell short of significance, most likely because of low power. No day 14 peak-response samples were available, so repertoires were characterized only after the peak T cell response. A significant rise in spike-specific TCR breadth and depth was observed after two AZD1222 doses relative to day 0 and relative to MenACWY recipients. Conclusions about previously exposed vaccinees were limited because only six AZD1222 recipients were SARS-CoV-2 seropositive at baseline.

As for this clone: This receptor's antigen is unknown. Per-base quality was not reported, and no clone a single base away is much larger than it.

The CDR3 regions of human TCRbeta chains were subjected to immunosequencing. As for how the authors treated the data: TCRs in the repertoires were compared against a reference library of SARS-CoV-2-specific TCRs that had been generated with the MIRA antigen-specificity platform. Breadth was defined as the fraction of unique TCRs that were SARS-CoV-2-associated. Depth was defined as the fraction of total T cells that were SARS-CoV-2-associated. Each spike-specific TCR was assigned to its reactive spike region and to a CD4 or CD8 class using the MIRA data. Log10-transformed breadth and depth values were compared by one-way ANOVA with Sidak's multiple comparisons tests. As stored in TCRdb, this immuneACCESS dataset retains in-frame rearrangements with V and J assigned. A fraction of the clones does not appear; measured against another copy, unresolved V genes explain less than half of the discrepancy, and the remainder lacks a known reason. V and J calls and clone size are those listed in that table; D and trimming were worked out from the DNA. In this sample the table shows about 180,000 clones, more than 80% of which occur a single time. Jointly, the top ten make up approximately 6.9% of the sample.

The label giving this sample's time point can be read as: baseline before first vaccination. The vaccinee samples were drawn from two UK trials, COV001 and COV002, one of which was a single-blind randomized controlled phase 2/3 trial testing AZD1222 (ChAdOx1 nCoV-19) in healthy adults. For TCRbeta chain sequencing, PBMC samples were collected from trial participants at day 0 and at day 28 after the second dose. The TCR was taken from an adult in good health. Sequenced material: peripheral blood, taken on day 0 of AZD1222 vaccination.

In nucleotide form, the sequence is TGTGCCAGTCGTAGCCGGGACACCTCCTACGAGCAGTACTTC. This gives the protein CASRSRDTSYEQYF. The chain was built from TRBV28 and TRBJ2-7; the D segment could be TRBD1, given 6 matching bases. V lost 9 bases and J lost 0 bases; the stretch between them is 15 bases long. The germline V gene encodes CDR1 MDHEN and CDR2 SYDVKM. The CDR3 has 14 amino acids, counting the end cysteine and phenylalanine. Only the CDR3 region is kept as DNA, spanning 42 bases read in frame from base 1. Supplemented by the reference TRBV28 and TRBJ2-7 proteins around the CDR3, the complete variable domain is DVKVTQSSRYLVKRTGEKVFLECVQDMDHENMFWYRQDPGLGLRLIYFSYDVKMKEKGDIPEGYSVSREKKERFSLILESASTNQTSMYLCASRSRDTSYEQYFGPGTRLTVT.